Following are 15 T cell receptor beta chains from one sample sequenced in a study of T cells after yellow fever vaccination. TCRdb fed the 5' RACE reads into MiXCR, producing one record per CDR3 protein. The data contain roughly 100,000 distinct CDR3 sequences, 8.9% of them singletons. The specimen was CD8+ T cells not binding an NS4B(214-222) dextramer, sorted from PBMCs, collected around 15 days after the first yellow fever vaccination. All receptors derive from a man in his late teens or twenties who received the YFV17D yellow fever vaccine.

Note on this clonotype: The germline gene is not matched at one end of the junction; a read error may be the cause. The chain has TRBV7-7 and TRBJ2-2, with unresolved D. This CDR3 is 13 amino acids long. Per the germline V gene, CDR1 is SSHAT and CDR2 is FNYEAQ (reference sequence). This CDR3 is CASSPTSAGELFF. The CDR3, as DNA: TGTGCTAGCAGCCCGACCTCAGCCGGGGAGCTGTTTTTT.

CDR3 sequence (DNA): TGCAGCGTTTTTGGGACGGTGAACACTGAAGCTTTCTTT. Protein product: CSVFGTVNTEAFF. The chain recombines TRBV29-1 with TRBJ1-1, with D possibly being TRBD1 (5 bases). Per germline, CDR1 SQVTM and CDR2 ANQGSEA. V was clipped by 5 bases and J by 0 bases, with 10 bases between them. The CDR3 is made up of 13 amino acids.

A few counts support this clonotype. CDR3 region: CASSAGLGLQETQYF. DNA of the CDR3: TGTGCCAGCAGCGCGGGACTAGGACTCCAAGAGACCCAGTACTTC. J is TRBJ2-5 and V is TRBV7-6; 8 nucleotides match TRBD2. This CDR3 is 15 amino acids long. The germline V gene has CDR1 SGHVS and CDR2 FNYEAQ. Trimming removed 5 bases from V and 1 base from J; junction bases left unmatched: 6.

This clonotype was counted only a few times. The chain joins TRBV19 to TRBJ2-1; 9 nucleotides agree with TRBD1. The CDR3 is made up of 14 amino acids. Germline CDR1 is LNHDA and CDR2 is SQIVND (reference sequence). Losses at the gene ends were 10 bases for V and 7 bases for J; bases not matched to a gene: 11. The CDR3 DNA reads as TGTGCCACTACGGGACAGGGTCTTTGGAATGAGCAGTTCTTC. Protein sequence: CATTGQGLWNEQFF.

This clonotype occurred a few times. The rearrangement uses TRBV19 and TRBJ2-1; unclear D gene. The V end lost 2 bases, the J end lost 6 bases, and 8 bases lay between the germline ends. This CDR3 region has 13 residues. Germline CDR1 and CDR2: LNHDA and SQIVND (reference sequence). The CDR3 here is CASSISGINEQFF. Here the CDR3 DNA reads TGTGCCAGTAGTATAAGTGGGATCAATGAGCAGTTCTTC.

In DNA form, the CDR3 reads TGTGCCAGCAGCTTGGGCGGGGAGGGGGGCCTCGAGCAGTACGTC. It yields the protein CASSLGGEGGLEQYV. The V gene is TRBV5-8, the J gene TRBJ2-7, with a possible D match to TRBD2 (7 bases). The CDR3 is made up of 15 amino acids. V shed 0 bases and J shed 6 bases, with 16 bases lying between them. CDR1 is SGHTS, CDR2 YDEGEE, per germline.

This clonotype has more than one count but fewer than ten. The CDR3 region is CASSQARNTGELFF. The CDR3 DNA sequence: TGTGCCAGCAGCCAAGCCAGGAACACCGGGGAGCTGTTTTTT. The chain is built from TRBV3-1 and TRBJ2-2; D ambiguous. V was cut by 1 base and J by 1 base, with 4 bases left in between. Germline V gene sequence: CDR1 LGHDT, CDR2 YNNKEL (reference sequence). CDR3 length: 14 amino acids.

There are many counts of this clonotype. This sequence joins TRBV20-1 and TRBJ1-6; D is possibly TRBD1 (5 bases). Deletions cut 5 bases from V and 0 bases from J, with 8 bases between. Germline assignment: CDR1 DFQATT and CDR2 SNEGSKA (reference sequence). The CDR3 contains 14 residues. CDR3: CSAGGSSYNSPLHF. DNA for the CDR3: TGCAGTGCTGGGGGAAGCTCCTATAATTCACCCCTCCACTTT.

This clonotype was detected many times. J is TRBJ2-7 and V is TRBV20-1; 8 bases agree with TRBD1. This CDR3 comprises 14 residues. Germline values: CDR1 DFQATT, CDR2 SNEGSKA (reference sequence). Unmatched junction bases numbered 6, after V lost 2 bases and J lost 3 bases. CDR3 protein: CSARPPDRDYEQYV. In nucleotides, the CDR3 is TGCAGTGCTAGACCACCGGACAGGGACTACGAGCAGTACGTC.

This clonotype was seen a single time. The V and J genes are TRBV10-1 and TRBJ2-2; 9 bases align to TRBD1. Trimming took 6 bases from V and 4 from J; bases not matched to a gene: 6. The CDR3 contains 15 residues. CDR1 and CDR2 (germline): WNHNN, SYGVQD (reference sequence). DNA for the CDR3: TGCGCCAGCAGCGTTAGGGACAGGGCCACCGGGGAGCTGTTTTTT. Translating it yields CASSVRDRATGELFF.

The chain links TRBV4-2 to TRBJ1-6, with D possibly TRBD1 on 6 matching bases. The CDR3 has 15 amino acids. Trimming took 0 bases from V and 8 from J, leaving 11 bases between them. Germline CDR1 LGHNA, CDR2 YNFKEQ. For the CDR3, the DNA is TGTGCCAGCAGCCAAGATAACAGGGAGGATTCACCCCTCCACTTT. As protein: CASSQDNREDSPLHF.

The chain has TRBV11-2 and TRBJ2-1, with 8 bases lining up with TRBD1. CDR1 and CDR2 from the germline V gene are SGHAT and FQNNGV. The CDR3 sequence is 15 residues long. V was pared by 5 bases and J by 3 bases, with 6 bases of the junction left unmatched. CDR3: CASSGGQGYYNEQFF. CDR3 nucleotide sequence: TGTGCCAGCAGCGGAGGACAGGGTTACTACAATGAGCAGTTCTTC.

The V gene is TRBV7-3, the J gene TRBJ2-5; D is unclear. The CDR3 is made up of 13 amino acids. Germline V CDR1 and CDR2: SGHTA, FQGTGA. V lost 3 bases and J lost 3, with 8 bases in between. CDR3 amino acids: CASSFFPEETQYF. The CDR3, as DNA: TGTGCCAGCAGCTTCTTCCCAGAAGAGACCCAGTACTTC.

This clonotype was seen a handful of times. This sequence joins TRBV10-3 and TRBJ2-2; D unresolved. The germline V gene encodes CDR1 ENHRY and CDR2 SYGVKD. V lost 0 bases and J lost 6, with 14 bases in between. This CDR3 is built from 16 residues. The CDR3 DNA reads as TGTGCCATCAGTGAGTCGATTGGGTTTCTGGCCGGGGAGCTGTTTTTT. It specifies CAISESIGFLAGELFF.

The J gene is TRBJ1-1, the V gene TRBV7-2, with a weak D call TRBD1 (5 bases). This CDR3 comprises 13 residues. V was trimmed by 5 bases and J by 4 bases, leaving 11 bases between them. Germline V lookup: CDR1 SGHTA, CDR2 FQGNSA. The CDR3 nucleotides read TGTGCCAGCAGCCAGGACACCCCCACTGAAGCTTTCTTT. Residues: CASSQDTPTEAFF.